This T cell receptor (beta chain) was recovered during a study of vaccination and CD4 T cells after COVID-19. Cultured CD4+ T-cell DNA underwent Oncomine TCR Beta short-read sequencing. TCRdb passed the PCR reads through MiXCR, listing each CDR3 protein once. The sample holds several thousand distinct CDR3 sequences, 40% to 45% seen once. The treatment denotes: approximately 11-day PBMC culture with coronavirus spike peptide pools or control peptides (ViraFEST assay). CD4+ T cells of the unexposed donor were collected before the COVID-19 pandemic (2011-2018). ViraFEST relied on peptide pools to expand antigen-specific T cells; the TCRs were sequenced afterward. In regard to this clonotype: Its specificity is unknown.

Trimming removed 1 base from V and 3 bases from J, with 10 bases in between. The CDR3 sequence is 13 residues long. Germline values: CDR1 DFQATT, CDR2 SNEGSKA (reference sequence). Source material: CD4+ T cells from blood, cultured in vitro. The clonotype comes from a human donor in good health. The rearrangement uses TRBV20-1 and TRBJ2-7; D is uncertain. The CDR3 region is CSARGQSLYEQYF. The CDR3 DNA is TGCAGTGCTAGAGGTCAGAGTCTCTACGAGCAGTACTTC.